The T cell receptor (beta chain) described here comes from a study of beta chain features in type 1 diabetes. Findings and caveats of the study: Relative to healthy donors, patients appeared to have naive, central memory and Treg TCRB repertoires that were more similar.

Every bit of the isolated RNA underwent reverse transcription, so sequencing read expressed TCRB transcripts. Here immunoSEQ multiplex PCR was the method, and the copy in TCRdb shows in-frame clones only, minus some. The table shows about 470,000 clones, with roughly 30% occurring only once. CDR1 ENHRY and CDR2 SYGVKD come from the germline V gene. V lost 4 bases and J lost 0; bases outside the gene matches: 3. There are 15 residues in the CDR3. As concerns this clone: Antigen specificity is unknown.

Source material: naive CD4+ T cells from blood. This rearrangement joins TRBV10-3 to TRBJ2-1; the match to TRBD2 covers 7 bases. The sequence was obtained from a man aged 18 to 30 in good health. The DNA of the CDR3 is TGTGCCATCAGTGTAGGCGGGAGCTCCTACAATGAGCAGTTCTTC. The encoded protein is CAISVGGSSYNEQFF.